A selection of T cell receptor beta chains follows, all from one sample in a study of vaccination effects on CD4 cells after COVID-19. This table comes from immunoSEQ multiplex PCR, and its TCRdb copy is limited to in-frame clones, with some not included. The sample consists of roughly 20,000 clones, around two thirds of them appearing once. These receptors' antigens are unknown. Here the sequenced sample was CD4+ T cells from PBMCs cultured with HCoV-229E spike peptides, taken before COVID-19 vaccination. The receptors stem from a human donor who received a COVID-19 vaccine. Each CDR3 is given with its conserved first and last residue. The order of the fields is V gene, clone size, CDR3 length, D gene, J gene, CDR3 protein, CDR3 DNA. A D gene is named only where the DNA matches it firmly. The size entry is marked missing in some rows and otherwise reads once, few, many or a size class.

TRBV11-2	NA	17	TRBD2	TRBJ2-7	CASSLDSGVAGGLEQYF	TGTGCCAGCAGCTTAGATTCGGGAGTAGCGGGAGGGCTTGAGCAGTACTTC
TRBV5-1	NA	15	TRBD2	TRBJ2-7	CASSLEAGGSYEQYF	TGCGCCAGCAGCTTAGAAGCGGGGGGGTCCTACGAGCAGTACTTC
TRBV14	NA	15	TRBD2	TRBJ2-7	CASSQGLAGVSEQYF	TGTGCCAGCAGCCAAGGACTAGCGGGAGTGTCTGAGCAGTACTTC
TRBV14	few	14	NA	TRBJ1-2	CASSPYIGVGGYTF	TGTGCCAGCAGCCCCTACATAGGCGTGGGAGGCTACACCTTC
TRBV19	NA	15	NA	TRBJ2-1	CASSARDFPVGEQFF	TGTGCCAGTAGTGCCCGGGACTTTCCCGTAGGTGAGCAGTTCTTC
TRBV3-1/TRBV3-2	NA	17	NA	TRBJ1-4	CASSQDLRGAGDEKLFF	TGTGCCAGCAGCCAAGATCTTAGGGGCGCCGGGGATGAAAAACTGTTTTTT
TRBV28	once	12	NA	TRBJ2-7	CASRQGLGEQYF	TGTGCCAGCAGACAGGGACTGGGCGAGCAGTACTTC
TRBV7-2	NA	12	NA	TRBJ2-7	CASSLSFYEQYF	TGTGCCAGCAGCTTATCCTTTTACGAGCAGTACTTC
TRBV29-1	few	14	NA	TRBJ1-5	CSVAIGNSNQPQHF	TGCAGCGTTGCGATTGGGAATAGCAATCAGCCCCAGCATTTT
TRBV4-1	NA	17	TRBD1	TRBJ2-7	CASSQVTQGQGVYEQYF	TGCGCCAGCAGCCAAGTCACACAGGGACAGGGAGTCTACGAGCAGTACTTC
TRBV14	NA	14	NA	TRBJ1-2	CASSQVGNGYGYTF	TGTGCCAGCAGCCAAGTGGGCAACGGCTATGGCTACACCTTC
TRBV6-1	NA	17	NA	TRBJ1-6	CASSEGAQATFNSPLHF	TGTGCCAGCAGTGAAGGGGCCCAGGCCACTTTTAATTCACCCCTCCACTTT
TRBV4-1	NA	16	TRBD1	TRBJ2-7	CASSQAIRQTGDEQYF	TGCGCCAGCAGCCAAGCCATTCGCCAAACAGGGGACGAGCAGTACTTC
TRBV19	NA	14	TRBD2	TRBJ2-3	CASCRTRGADTQYF	TGTGCCAGTTGTAGGACTAGAGGAGCAGATACGCAGTATTTT
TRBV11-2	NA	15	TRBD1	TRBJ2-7	CASSLNRGRLYEQYF	TGTGCCAGCAGCTTAAACAGGGGGCGCCTTTACGAGCAGTACTTC
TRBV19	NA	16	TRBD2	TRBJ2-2	CASSILAGANTGELFF	TGTGCCAGTAGTATACTAGCGGGGGCCAACACCGGGGAGCTGTTTTTT
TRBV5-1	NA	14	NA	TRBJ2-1	CASSTAGNYNEQFF	TGCGCCAGCAGTACTGCGGGGAACTACAATGAGCAGTTCTTC
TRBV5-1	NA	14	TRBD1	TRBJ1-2	CASMLGQGAGGYTF	TGCGCCAGCATGCTGGGACAGGGGGCTGGAGGCTACACCTTC
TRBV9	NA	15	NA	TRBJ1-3	CASSTGQSSGNTIYF	TGTGCCAGCAGTACCGGACAATCATCTGGAAACACCATATATTTT
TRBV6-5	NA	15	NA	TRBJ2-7	CASSSFYGRGNEQYF	TGTGCCAGCAGTAGTTTCTACGGGCGCGGCAACGAGCAGTACTTC
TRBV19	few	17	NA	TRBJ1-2	CASSPEGPTGSVYGYTF	TGTGCCAGTAGCCCGGAGGGACCGACAGGTTCTGTCTATGGCTACACCTTC
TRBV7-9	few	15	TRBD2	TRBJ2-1	CASSLERGGHNEQFF	TGTGCCAGCAGCTTAGAGCGGGGGGGACACAATGAGCAGTTCTTC
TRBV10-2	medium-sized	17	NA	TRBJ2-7	CASSESSRRGSSYEQYF	TGCGCCAGCAGTGAGTCGAGTAGACGGGGAAGCTCCTACGAGCAGTACTTC
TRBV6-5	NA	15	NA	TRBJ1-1	CASSYSFQGNTEAFF	TGTGCCAGCAGTTACTCGTTTCAGGGGAACACTGAAGCTTTCTTT
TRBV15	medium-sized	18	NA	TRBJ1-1	CATSSAYGVGVGETEAFF	TGTGCCACCAGCAGCGCGTATGGGGTTGGGGTAGGGGAGACTGAAGCTTTCTTT
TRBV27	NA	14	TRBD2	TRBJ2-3	CASGTSGESYTQYF	TGTGCCAGCGGGACTAGCGGGGAAAGTTATACGCAGTATTTT
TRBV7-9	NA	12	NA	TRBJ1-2	CASSSDTYGYTF	TGTGCCAGCAGCTCGGACACCTATGGCTACACCTTC
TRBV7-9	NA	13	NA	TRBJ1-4	CASTGQGVEKLFF	TGTGCCAGCACGGGACAAGGGGTTGAAAAACTGTTTTTT
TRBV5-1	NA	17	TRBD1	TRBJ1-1	CASSSPYGTGGSTEAFF	TGCGCCAGCAGCTCCCCGTACGGGACAGGGGGCTCGACTGAAGCTTTCTTT
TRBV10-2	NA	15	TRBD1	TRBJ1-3	CASSSGQGTAGTIYF	TGCGCCAGCAGCTCCGGACAGGGAACCGCAGGCACCATATATTTT
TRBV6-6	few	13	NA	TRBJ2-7	CASGGAGTYEQYF	TGTGCCAGCGGGGGGGCGGGGACCTACGAGCAGTACTTC
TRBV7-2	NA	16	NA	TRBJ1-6	CASSLGDGRFGSPLHF	TGTGCCAGCAGCTTAGGGGACGGAAGGTTCGGTTCACCCCTCCACTTT
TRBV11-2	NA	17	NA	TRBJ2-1	CASSLGSGAGGRNEQFF	TGTGCCAGCAGCTTAGGATCGGGGGCAGGGGGGCGCAATGAGCAGTTCTTC
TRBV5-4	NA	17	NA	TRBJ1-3	CASSLRGGSPSGNTIYF	TGTGCCAGCAGCTTGCGCGGGGGATCCCCCTCTGGAAACACCATATATTTT
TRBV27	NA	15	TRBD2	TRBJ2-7	CASSLIAGGPYEQYF	TGTGCCAGCAGTTTAATAGCGGGAGGGCCCTACGAGCAGTACTTC
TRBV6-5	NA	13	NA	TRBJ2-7	CASSSTISHEQYF	TGTGCCAGCAGTTCCACTATAAGCCACGAGCAGTACTTC
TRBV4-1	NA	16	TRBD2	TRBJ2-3	CASSPSGTSRTDTQYF	TGCGCCAGCAGTCCTTCCGGGACTAGCCGCACAGATACGCAGTATTTT
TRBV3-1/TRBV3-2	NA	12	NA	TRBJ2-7	CASSLLQAEQYF	TGTGCCAGCAGCCTCCTTCAGGCCGAGCAGTACTTC
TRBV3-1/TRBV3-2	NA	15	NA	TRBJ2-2	CASSQEQVATGELFF	TGTGCCAGCAGCCAAGAACAGGTGGCCACCGGGGAGCTGTTTTTT
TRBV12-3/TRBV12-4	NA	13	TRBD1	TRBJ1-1	CASSTGVDTEAFF	TGTGCCAGCAGTACAGGGGTCGACACTGAAGCTTTCTTT
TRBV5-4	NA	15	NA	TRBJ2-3	CASSSTHPGADTQYF	TGTGCCAGCAGCTCGACCCACCCGGGGGCAGATACGCAGTATTTT
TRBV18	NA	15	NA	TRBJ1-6	CASSLLEGGNSPLHF	TGTGCCAGCTCACTCCTGGAGGGTGGAAATTCACCCCTCCACTTT
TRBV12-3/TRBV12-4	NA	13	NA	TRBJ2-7	CASSLGGEWEQYF	TGTGCCAGCAGTTTGGGCGGGGAATGGGAGCAGTACTTC
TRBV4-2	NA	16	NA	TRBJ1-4	CASSQDNGGGSEKLFF	TGTGCCAGCAGCCAAGATAATGGGGGGGGCTCTGAAAAACTGTTTTTT
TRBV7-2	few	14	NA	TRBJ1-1	CASSLQGGDTEAFF	TGTGCCAGCAGCTTACAGGGAGGGGACACTGAAGCTTTCTTT
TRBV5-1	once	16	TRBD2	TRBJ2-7	CASSPTSGRASSEQYF	TGCGCCAGCAGCCCTACTAGCGGGAGGGCCTCATCAGAGCAGTACTTC
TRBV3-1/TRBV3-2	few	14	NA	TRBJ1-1	CASSPWTENTEAFF	TGTGCCAGCAGCCCATGGACGGAGAACACTGAAGCTTTCTTT
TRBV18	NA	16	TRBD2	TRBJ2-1	CASSSSGGGSYNEQFF	TGTGCCAGCTCAAGTAGCGGGGGCGGGTCCTACAATGAGCAGTTCTTC
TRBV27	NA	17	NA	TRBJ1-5	CASSSATTTGRIQPQHF	TGTGCCAGCAGTTCTGCCACGACAACAGGGAGAATACAGCCCCAGCATTTT
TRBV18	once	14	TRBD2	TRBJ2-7	CASALAGGTYEQYF	TGTGCCAGCGCGTTAGCGGGAGGGACCTACGAGCAGTACTTC
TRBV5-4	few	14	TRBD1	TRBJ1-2	CASSLEGARYGYTF	TGTGCCAGCAGCTTGGAGGGGGCCCGCTATGGCTACACCTTC
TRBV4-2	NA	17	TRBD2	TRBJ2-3	CASSQSLAGGLTDTQYF	TGTGCCAGCAGCCAATCCCTGGCGGGAGGACTCACAGATACGCAGTATTTT
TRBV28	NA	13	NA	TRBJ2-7	CASGSETTREQYF	TGTGCCAGCGGGAGCGAGACAACTAGAGAGCAGTACTTC
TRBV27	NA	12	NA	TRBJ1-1	CASSFFVGEAFF	TGTGCCAGCAGTTTCTTTGTGGGTGAAGCTTTCTTT
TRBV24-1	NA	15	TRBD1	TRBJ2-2	CATSGNRGYAGELFF	TGTGCCACCAGTGGGAACAGGGGATATGCCGGGGAGCTGTTTTTT